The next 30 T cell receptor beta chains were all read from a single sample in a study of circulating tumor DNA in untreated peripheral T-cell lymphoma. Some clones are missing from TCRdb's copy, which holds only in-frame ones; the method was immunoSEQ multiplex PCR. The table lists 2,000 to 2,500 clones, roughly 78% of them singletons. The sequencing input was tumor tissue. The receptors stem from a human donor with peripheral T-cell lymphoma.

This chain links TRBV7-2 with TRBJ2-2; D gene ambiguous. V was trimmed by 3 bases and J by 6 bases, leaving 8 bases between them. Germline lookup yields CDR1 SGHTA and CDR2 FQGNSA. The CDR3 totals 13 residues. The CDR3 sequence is CASSFSVPGELFF. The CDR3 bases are TGTGCCAGCAGCTTTTCAGTTCCCGGGGAGCTGTTTTTT.

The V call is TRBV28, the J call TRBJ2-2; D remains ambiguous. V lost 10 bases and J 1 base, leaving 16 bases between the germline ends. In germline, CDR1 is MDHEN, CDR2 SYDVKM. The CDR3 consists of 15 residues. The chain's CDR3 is CAIKPDRENTGELFF. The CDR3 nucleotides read TGTGCCATAAAACCAGACCGAGAGAACACCGGGGAGCTGTTTTTT.

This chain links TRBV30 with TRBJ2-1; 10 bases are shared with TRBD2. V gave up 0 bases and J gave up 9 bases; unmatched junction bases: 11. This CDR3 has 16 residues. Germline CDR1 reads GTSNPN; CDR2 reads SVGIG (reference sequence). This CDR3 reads CAWSVLSSGGRSEQFF. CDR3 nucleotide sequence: TGTGCCTGGAGTGTACTTTCTAGCGGGGGAAGGTCTGAGCAGTTCTTC.

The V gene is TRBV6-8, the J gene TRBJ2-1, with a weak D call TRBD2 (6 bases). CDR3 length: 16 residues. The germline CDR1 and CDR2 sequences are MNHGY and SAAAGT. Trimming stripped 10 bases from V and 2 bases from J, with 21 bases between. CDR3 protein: CATPTGSGQAYNEQFF. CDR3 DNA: TGTGCCACTCCTACCGGGAGTGGTCAGGCCTACAATGAGCAGTTCTTC.

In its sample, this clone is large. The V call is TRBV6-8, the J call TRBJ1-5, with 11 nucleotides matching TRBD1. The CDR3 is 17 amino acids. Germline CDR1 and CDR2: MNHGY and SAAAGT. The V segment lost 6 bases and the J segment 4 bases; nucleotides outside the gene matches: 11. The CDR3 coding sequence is TGTGCCAGCAGAAGTGGGGGACAGGGGGTTTGGAATCAGCCCCAGCATTTT. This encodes CASRSGGQGVWNQPQHF.

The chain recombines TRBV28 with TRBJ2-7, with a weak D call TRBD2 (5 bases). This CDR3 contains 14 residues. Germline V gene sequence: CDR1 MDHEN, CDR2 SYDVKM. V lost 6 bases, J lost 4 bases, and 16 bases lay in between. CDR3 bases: TGTGCCAGCAGGGGATGGACTGGTTTTTACGAGCAGTACTTC. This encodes CASRGWTGFYEQYF. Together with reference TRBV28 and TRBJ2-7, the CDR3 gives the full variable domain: DVKVTQSSRYLVKRTGEKVFLECVQDMDHENMFWYRQDPGLGLRLIYFSYDVKMKEKGDIPEGYSVSREKKERFSLILESASTNQTSMYLCASRGWTGFYEQYFGPGTRLTVT.

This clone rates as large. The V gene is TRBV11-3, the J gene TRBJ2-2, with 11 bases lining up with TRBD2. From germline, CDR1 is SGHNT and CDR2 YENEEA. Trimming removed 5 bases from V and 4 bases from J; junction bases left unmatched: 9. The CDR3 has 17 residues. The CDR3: CASSPTSGGSVTGELFF. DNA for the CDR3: TGTGCCAGCAGCCCCACTAGCGGGGGTTCAGTCACCGGGGAGCTGTTTTTT.

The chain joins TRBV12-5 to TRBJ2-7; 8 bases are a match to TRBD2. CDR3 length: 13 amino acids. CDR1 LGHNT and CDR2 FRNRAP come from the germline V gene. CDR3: CASGGPLPSEQYF. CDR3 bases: TGTGCCAGCGGGGGACCGCTCCCCAGCGAGCAGTACTTC.

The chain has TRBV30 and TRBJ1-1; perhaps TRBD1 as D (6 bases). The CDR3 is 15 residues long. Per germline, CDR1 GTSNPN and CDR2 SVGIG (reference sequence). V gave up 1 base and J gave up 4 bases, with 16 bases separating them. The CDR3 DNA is TGTGCCTGGAGTGATAATAGGGGGGGCGGCACTGAAGCTTTCTTT. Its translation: CAWSDNRGGGTEAFF. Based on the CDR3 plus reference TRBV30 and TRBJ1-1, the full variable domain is SQTIHQWPATLVQPVGSPLSLECTVEGTSNPNLYWYRQAAGRGLQLLFYSVGIGQISSEVPQNLSASRPQDRQFILSSKKLLLSDSGFYLCAWSDNRGGGTEAFFGQGTRLTVV.

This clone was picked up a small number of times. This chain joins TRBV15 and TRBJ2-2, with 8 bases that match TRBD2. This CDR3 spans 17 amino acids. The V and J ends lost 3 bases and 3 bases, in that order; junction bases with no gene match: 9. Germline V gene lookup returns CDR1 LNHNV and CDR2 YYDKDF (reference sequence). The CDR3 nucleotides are TGTGCCACCAGCAGCCCATCGGGAGGGTTGGACACCGGGGAGCTGTTTTTT. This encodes CATSSPSGGLDTGELFF.

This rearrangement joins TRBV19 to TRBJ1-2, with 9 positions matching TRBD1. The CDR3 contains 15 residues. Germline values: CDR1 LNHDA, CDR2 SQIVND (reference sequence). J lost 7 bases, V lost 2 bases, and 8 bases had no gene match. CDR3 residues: CASSIRTGVNTGYTF. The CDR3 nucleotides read TGTGCCAGTAGTATACGGACAGGGGTCAACACTGGCTACACCTTC.

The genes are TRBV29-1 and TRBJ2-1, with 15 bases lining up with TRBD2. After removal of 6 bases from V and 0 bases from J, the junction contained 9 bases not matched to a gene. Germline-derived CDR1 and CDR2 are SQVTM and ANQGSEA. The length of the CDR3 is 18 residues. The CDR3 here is CSVTRTSGGASSYNEQFF. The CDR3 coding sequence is TGCAGCGTCACTAGGACTAGCGGGGGGGCTAGCTCCTACAATGAGCAGTTCTTC.

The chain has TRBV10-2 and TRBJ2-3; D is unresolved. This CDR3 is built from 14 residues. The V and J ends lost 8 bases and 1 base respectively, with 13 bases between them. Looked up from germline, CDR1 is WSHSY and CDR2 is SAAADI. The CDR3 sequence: CASQWGRGTDTQYF. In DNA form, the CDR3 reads TGCGCCAGCCAATGGGGTCGGGGCACAGATACGCAGTATTTT.

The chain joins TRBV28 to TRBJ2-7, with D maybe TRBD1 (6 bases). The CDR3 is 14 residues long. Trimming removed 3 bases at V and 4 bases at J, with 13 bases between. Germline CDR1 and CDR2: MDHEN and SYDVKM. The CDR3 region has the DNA TGTGCCAGCAGTTTTCGGACAGTCCTATACGAGCAGTACTTC. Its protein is CASSFRTVLYEQYF. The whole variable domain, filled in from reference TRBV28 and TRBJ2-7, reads DVKVTQSSRYLVKRTGEKVFLECVQDMDHENMFWYRQDPGLGLRLIYFSYDVKMKEKGDIPEGYSVSREKKERFSLILESASTNQTSMYLCASSFRTVLYEQYFGPGTRLTVT.

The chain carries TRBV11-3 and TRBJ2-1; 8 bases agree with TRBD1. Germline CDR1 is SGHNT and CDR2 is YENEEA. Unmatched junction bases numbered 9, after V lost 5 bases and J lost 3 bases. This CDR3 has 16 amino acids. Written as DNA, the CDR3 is TGTGCCAGCAGCCCTGGACAGGGTAACTACTACAATGAGCAGTTCTTC. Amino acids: CASSPGQGNYYNEQFF.

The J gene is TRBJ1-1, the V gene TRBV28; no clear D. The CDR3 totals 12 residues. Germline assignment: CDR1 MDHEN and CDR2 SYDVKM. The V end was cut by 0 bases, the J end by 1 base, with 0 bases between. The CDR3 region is CASSLWNTEAFF. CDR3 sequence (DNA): TGTGCCAGCAGTTTATGGAACACTGAAGCTTTCTTT.

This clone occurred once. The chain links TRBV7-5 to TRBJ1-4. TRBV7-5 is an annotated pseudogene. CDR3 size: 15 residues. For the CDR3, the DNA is TGTGCCAGCAGCTCGGGTGGGGAGAGGCGGGAAAAACTGTTTTTT. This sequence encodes CASSSGGERREKLFF.

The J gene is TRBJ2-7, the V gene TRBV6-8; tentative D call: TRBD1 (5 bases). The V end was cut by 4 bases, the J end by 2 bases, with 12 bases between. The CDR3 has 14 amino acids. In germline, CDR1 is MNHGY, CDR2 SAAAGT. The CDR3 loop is CASSSTDNPYEQYF. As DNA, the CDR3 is TGTGCCAGCAGTTCTACGGACAACCCCTACGAGCAGTACTTC.

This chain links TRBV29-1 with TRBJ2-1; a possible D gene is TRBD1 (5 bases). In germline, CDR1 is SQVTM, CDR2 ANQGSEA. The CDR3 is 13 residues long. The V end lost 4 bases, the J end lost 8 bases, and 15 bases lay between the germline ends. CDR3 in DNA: TGCAGCGTTGGGGTGGGGCCGACCGATGAGCAGTTCTTC. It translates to CSVGVGPTDEQFF.

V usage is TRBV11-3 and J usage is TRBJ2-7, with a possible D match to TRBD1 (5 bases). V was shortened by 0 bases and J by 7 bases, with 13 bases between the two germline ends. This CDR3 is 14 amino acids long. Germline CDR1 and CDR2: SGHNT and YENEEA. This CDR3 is CASSLEPLQGEQYF. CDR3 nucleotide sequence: TGTGCCAGCAGCTTAGAGCCCCTTCAGGGTGAGCAGTACTTC. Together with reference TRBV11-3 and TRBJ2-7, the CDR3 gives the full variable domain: EAGVVQSPRYKIIEKKQPVAFWCNPISGHNTLYWYLQNLGQGPELLIRYENEEAVDDSQLPKDRFSAERLKGVDSTLKIQPAELGDSAVYLCASSLEPLQGEQYFGPGTRLTVT.

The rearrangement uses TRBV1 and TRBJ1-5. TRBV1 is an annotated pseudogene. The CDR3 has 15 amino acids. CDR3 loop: CASSQTDYSNQPQHF. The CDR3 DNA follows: TGCGCCAGCAGCCAAACAGACTATAGCAATCAGCCCCAGCATTTT.

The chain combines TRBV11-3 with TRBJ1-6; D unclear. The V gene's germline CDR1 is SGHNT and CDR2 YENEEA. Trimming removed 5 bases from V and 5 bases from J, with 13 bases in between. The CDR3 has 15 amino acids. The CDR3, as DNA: TGTGCCAGCAGCCATCCTCAGGAAGATAATTCACCCCTCCACTTT. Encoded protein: CASSHPQEDNSPLHF.

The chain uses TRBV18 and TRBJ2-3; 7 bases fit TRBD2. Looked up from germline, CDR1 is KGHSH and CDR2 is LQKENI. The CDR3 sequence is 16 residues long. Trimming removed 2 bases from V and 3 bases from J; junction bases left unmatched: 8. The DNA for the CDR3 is TGTGCCAGCTCACCAGTGGGTACCGGGGGGACAGATACGCAGTATTTT. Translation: CASSPVGTGGTDTQYF. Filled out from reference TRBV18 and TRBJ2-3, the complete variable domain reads NAGVMQNPRHLVRRRGQEARLRCSPMKGHSHVYWYRQLPEEGLKFMVYLQKENIIDESGMPKERFSAEFPKEGPSILRIQQVVRGDSAAYFCASSPVGTGGTDTQYFGPGTRLTVL.

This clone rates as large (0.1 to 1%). The CDR3 DNA reads as TGTGCCAGCAGTTCGCTCGGCACTGAAGCTTTCTTT. Its protein is CASSSLGTEAFF. V and J are TRBV6-8 and TRBJ1-1; D not resolved. This CDR3 spans 12 amino acids. Germline assignment: CDR1 MNHGY and CDR2 SAAAGT. Between the trimmed V and J ends, which lost 4 bases and 4 bases, there was a span of 7 bases.

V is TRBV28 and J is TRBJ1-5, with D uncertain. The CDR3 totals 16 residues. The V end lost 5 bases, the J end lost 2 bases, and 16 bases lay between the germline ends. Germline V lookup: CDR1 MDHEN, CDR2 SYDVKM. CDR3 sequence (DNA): TGTGCCAGCAGTATCCTACTAGAGCTGGGCAATCAGCCCCAGCATTTT. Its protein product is CASSILLELGNQPQHF.

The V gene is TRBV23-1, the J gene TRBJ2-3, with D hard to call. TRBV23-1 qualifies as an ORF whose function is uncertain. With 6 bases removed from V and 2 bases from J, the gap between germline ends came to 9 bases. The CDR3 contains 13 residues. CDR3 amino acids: CASSLDLTDTQYF. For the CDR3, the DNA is TGCGCCAGCAGCTTGGACCTCACAGATACGCAGTATTTT.

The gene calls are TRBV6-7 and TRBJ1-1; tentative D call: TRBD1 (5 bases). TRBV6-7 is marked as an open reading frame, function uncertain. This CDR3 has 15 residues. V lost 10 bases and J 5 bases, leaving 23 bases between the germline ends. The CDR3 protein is CATSGAGGMVTEAFF. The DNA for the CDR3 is TGTGCCACCTCCGGGGCGGGAGGTATGGTGACTGAAGCTTTCTTT.

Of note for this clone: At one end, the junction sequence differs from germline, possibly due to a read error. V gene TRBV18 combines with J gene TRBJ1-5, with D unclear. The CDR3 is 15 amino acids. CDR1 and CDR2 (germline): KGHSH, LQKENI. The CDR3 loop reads CTSSPQSNTNQPQHF. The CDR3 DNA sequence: TGTACCAGCTCACCTCAGTCGAACACCAATCAGCCCCAGCATTTT.

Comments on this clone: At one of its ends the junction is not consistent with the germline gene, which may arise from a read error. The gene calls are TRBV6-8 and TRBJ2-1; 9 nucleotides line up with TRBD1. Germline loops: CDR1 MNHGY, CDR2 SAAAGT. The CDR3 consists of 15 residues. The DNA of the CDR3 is TGTGCCAGCAGTGACTCGACAGGGGGCTACAATGAGCAGTTCTTC. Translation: CASSDSTGGYNEQFF.

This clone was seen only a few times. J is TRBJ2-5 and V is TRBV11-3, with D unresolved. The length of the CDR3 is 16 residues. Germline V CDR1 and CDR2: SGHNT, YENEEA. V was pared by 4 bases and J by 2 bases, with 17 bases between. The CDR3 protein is CASSSLARSSQETQYF. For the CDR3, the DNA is TGTGCCAGCAGCTCCCTCGCACGGTCTTCACAAGAGACCCAGTACTTC.